This TCR beta chain originates from a study of T cells in Graves' hyperthyroidism and ophthalmopathy. This clonotype was counted at least ten times. A junction boundary mismatches the germline segment, possibly from a read error. Amplification yielded TCR beta CDR3 regions, with RNA transcripts as the source. First-round RT-PCR with HTBI primers amplified the TCR CDR3 region. MiXCR, applied by TCRdb to the multiplex PCR reads, yields one record per CDR3 protein. The top ten clones hold roughly 7.7% of a sample with around 620,000 distinct CDR3 sequences, 13% to 15% of them seen once. Per germline, CDR1 SNHLY and CDR2 FYNNEI. This CDR3 region has 15 residues.

The sequencing sample was made of blood. This clonotype was sampled from a woman aged 18-29 years with Graves' ophthalmopathy. This chain links TRBV2 with TRBJ2-3; 13 nucleotides align to TRBD2. As DNA, the CDR3 is TGTGCCAGCAGTCGGGGAGGACTAGCGGGAGATACGCGGTATTTT. Translated, it gives CASSRGGLAGDTRYF.